The 20 T cell receptor beta chains given below trace back to one sample, sequenced in a study of blood T cells in healthy people across ages. Through a sample-barcoded 5' primer and a J-beta primer mix, a second PCR was run for about 7 to 12 cycles. TCRdb passed the 5' RACE reads through MiXCR, listing each CDR3 protein once. The table has 780,000 or so distinct CDR3 sequences, more than 55% seen once. The sample consisted of blood. The receptors stem from a man aged 35-49 years in good health.

The chain joins TRBV7-3 to TRBJ2-5, with D unclear. There are 13 residues in the CDR3. V was cut by 4 bases and J by 4 bases, with 10 bases left in between. Looked up from germline, CDR1 is SGHTA and CDR2 is FQGTGA. The CDR3 sequence is CASSWTNGETQYF. CDR3 bases: TGTGCCAGCAGCTGGACCAACGGAGAGACCCAGTACTTC.

The genes are TRBV20-1 and TRBJ1-4; D gene ambiguous. The CDR3 has 13 amino acids. Germline V lookup: CDR1 DFQATT, CDR2 SNEGSKA (reference sequence). Trimming left V 6 bases short and J 8 bases short, with 16 bases between. The CDR3 sequence is CSAAVPTLEKLFF. The CDR3 DNA sequence: TGCAGTGCCGCGGTCCCCACGCTCGAAAAACTGTTTTTT.

J is TRBJ2-3 and V is TRBV24-1; 8 bases line up with TRBD2. With V trimmed by 4 bases and J by 6 bases, 11 bases remained unmatched. The CDR3 is 16 residues long. Germline V gene data show CDR1 as KGHDR and CDR2 as SFDVKD. CDR3 region: CATSDQKAGVLDTQYF. The CDR3 DNA is TGTGCCACCAGTGACCAGAAAGCGGGAGTGCTCGATACGCAGTATTTT.

The rearrangement uses TRBV20-1 and TRBJ2-1; the match to TRBD2 covers 12 bases. V lost 4 bases, J lost 7 bases, and 8 bases stayed unmatched. The CDR3 contains 15 residues. Germline values: CDR1 DFQATT, CDR2 SNEGSKA (reference sequence). Written as DNA, the CDR3 is TGCAGTGCTATCGGACTAGCGGGGTATAGGAATGAGCAGTTCTTC. Protein: CSAIGLAGYRNEQFF.

The CDR3 here is CSVVIRDPYEQYF. CDR3 bases: TGCAGCGTTGTCATCCGGGACCCCTACGAGCAGTACTTC. V and J are TRBV29-1 and TRBJ2-7; D might be TRBD1 or TRBD2, each matching 5 bases. The CDR3 contains 13 residues. Germline CDR1 and CDR2: SQVTM and ANQGSEA. Trimming removed 4 bases at V and 2 bases at J, with 12 bases between.

The chain is built from TRBV28 and TRBJ2-7; possible D gene TRBD2, 7 bases. This CDR3 contains 17 residues. Between the trimmed V and J ends, which lost 7 bases and 7 bases, there was a span of 29 bases. Germline CDR1 and CDR2: MDHEN and SYDVKM. The CDR3 loop is CASTDAPAGAGGNEQYF. The CDR3 DNA is TGTGCCAGCACCGATGCCCCGGCGGGGGCCGGAGGCAATGAGCAGTACTTC.

This clonotype was detected once. An end of the junction differs from the germline gene, which may be a read error. The chain employs TRBV12-3 or TRBV12-4 and TRBJ2-3; no clear D. The CDR3 length is 12 residues. The CDR3 nucleotides read TGTGCCAGCAGTTTATTTGGAGATGCGCAGTATTTT. As protein: CASSLFGDAQYF.

With respect to this clonotype: Germline and junction disagree at one end, which may indicate a read error. CDR3 DNA sequence: TGTGTCAGCAGCTTAGATTTCTCAGGGGGAGGGTACCAAGAGACCCAGTACTTC. Its translation: CVSSLDFSGGGYQETQYF. The V call is TRBV11-3, the J call TRBJ2-7; D tentatively fits TRBD1 or TRBD2 (7 bases each). TRBJ2-5 explains the end of the DNA better; the J call may be wrong. Germline V gene sequence: CDR1 SGHNT, CDR2 YENEEA. This CDR3 is 18 amino acids long.

This chain links TRBV4-2 with TRBJ1-1, with 7 bases identical to TRBD1. V lost 0 bases to trimming and J lost 7 bases; unmatched junction nucleotides: 11. This CDR3 has 16 residues. CDR1 and CDR2 from the germline V gene are LGHNA and YNFKEQ. The CDR3 region is CASSQERGQDFGEAFF. The CDR3 DNA reads TGTGCCAGCAGCCAAGAGAGAGGACAGGACTTCGGTGAAGCTTTCTTT.

This clonotype has a handful of counts. This chain links TRBV3-1 with TRBJ2-7; 11 bases are shared with TRBD2. The germline gives CDR1 LGHDT, CDR2 YNNKEL (reference sequence). The CDR3 sequence is 16 residues long. Trimming removed 4 bases from V and 5 bases from J; junction bases left unmatched: 10. The CDR3 loop reads CASSRNPGTSGNEQYF. Here the CDR3 DNA reads TGTGCCAGCAGCCGAAACCCCGGGACTAGCGGTAACGAGCAGTACTTC.

A remark on this clonotype: A much larger clone is a single base away; this may be a read error. The rearrangement links TRBV9 to TRBJ2-3; the D is unclear. The CDR3 loop spans 14 amino acids. CDR1 and CDR2 from the germline V gene are SGDLS and YYNGEE. CDR3 sequence: CASSANWGLDMQYF. DNA for the CDR3: TGTGCCAGCAGCGCGAACTGGGGATTAGATATGCAGTATTTT. The whole variable domain, filled in from reference TRBV9 and TRBJ2-3, reads DSGVTQTPKHLITATGQRVTLRCSPRSGDLSVYWYQQSLDQGLQFLIQYYNGEERAKGNILERFSAQQFPDLHSELNLSSLELGDSALYFCASSANWGLDMQYFGPGTRLTVL.

The chain is built from TRBV7-3 and TRBJ2-2, with 9 bases lining up with TRBD2. Germline V gene lookup returns CDR1 SGHTA and CDR2 FQGTGA. The CDR3 extends over 14 amino acids. With 9 bases clipped from V and 0 bases from J, the junction kept 2 bases outside the gene matches. The CDR3, as DNA: TGTGCCAGTCTAGCGGGAACGAACACCGGGGAGCTGTTTTTT. Translation: CASLAGTNTGELFF.

This chain uses TRBV10-3 with TRBJ2-7; 7 bases fit TRBD2. The germline gives CDR1 ENHRY, CDR2 SYGVKD. V was clipped by 4 bases and J by 3 bases; unmatched bases: 9. There are 15 residues in the CDR3. The CDR3, as DNA: TGTGCCATCAGTGGGGGGGTAGCGGGCCTCTACGAGCAGTACTTC. It encodes CAISGGVAGLYEQYF.

This clonotype came up many times. This chain joins TRBV27 and TRBJ1-2; D is undetermined. The V end was cut by 3 bases, the J end by 2 bases, with 7 bases between. This CDR3 region has 13 residues. The V gene's germline CDR1 is MNHEY and CDR2 SMNVEV (reference sequence). The DNA of the CDR3 is TGTGCCAGCAGTTTGGGCCAGAACTATGGCTACACCTTC. It specifies CASSLGQNYGYTF.

The V gene is TRBV4-1, the J gene TRBJ2-7, with 7 nucleotides matching TRBD1. This CDR3 is built from 13 residues. The V gene's germline CDR1 is MGHRA and CDR2 YSYEKL. Losses at the gene ends were 1 base for V and 10 bases for J; bases not matched to a gene: 7. The CDR3 reads CASSQATGFIQYF. The CDR3 bases are TGCGCCAGCAGCCAAGCGACAGGGTTCATCCAGTACTTC.

This chain connects TRBV12-3 or TRBV12-4 to TRBJ1-2, with D possibly TRBD1 on 6 matching bases. V lost 6 bases, J lost 2 bases, and 10 bases lay in between. The CDR3 has 13 residues. The CDR3 coding sequence is TGTGCCAGCAGACCGGACAGCAACTATGGCTACACCTTC. Translating it yields CASRPDSNYGYTF.

The V gene is TRBV7-2, the J gene TRBJ1-6; possibly TRBD1 for D (5 bases). Trimming removed 5 bases at V and 5 bases at J, with 13 bases between. This CDR3 is built from 15 residues. Germline CDR1 is SGHTA and CDR2 is FQGNSA. CDR3 in amino acids: CASSPPGGNNSPLHF. The CDR3 coding sequence is TGTGCCAGCAGCCCCCCCGGGGGGAATAATTCACCCCTCCACTTT.

The chain uses TRBV7-9 and TRBJ2-5, with D perhaps TRBD1 (6 bases). The germline gives CDR1 SEHNR, CDR2 FQNEAQ (reference sequence). Trimming removed 3 bases at V and 6 bases at J, with 14 bases between. The CDR3 is 14 amino acids. CDR3 in DNA: TGTGCCAGCAGCTTGTCACCCAGGGGCCAGACCCAGTACTTC. The encoded protein is CASSLSPRGQTQYF.

The chain employs TRBV15 and TRBJ2-7; 10 positions agree with TRBD1. CDR1 is LNHNV, CDR2 YYDKDF, per germline (reference sequence). This CDR3 has 13 amino acids. Germline trimming cut 4 bases from V and 12 bases from J; bases unmatched to any gene: 9. In DNA form, the CDR3 reads TGTGCCACCAGCATGGACAGGGGGGGAGAATTGTACTTC. Amino acids: CATSMDRGGELYF. Full variable domain (missing parts from reference TRBV15 and TRBJ2-7): DAMVIQNPRYQVTQFGKPVTLSCSQTLNHNVMYWYQQKSSQAPKLLFHYYDKDFNNEADTPDNFQSRRPNTSFCFLDIRSPGLGDTAMYLCATSMDRGGELYFGPGTRLTVT.

J is TRBJ1-1 and V is TRBV29-1; D remains ambiguous. CDR1 SQVTM and CDR2 ANQGSEA come from the germline V gene. Between the trimmed V and J ends, which lost 2 bases and 1 base, there was a span of 11 bases. The CDR3 loop spans 14 amino acids. The CDR3 spells CSVEKIVANTEAFF. The CDR3, as DNA: TGCAGCGTTGAAAAGATAGTCGCGAACACTGAAGCTTTCTTT.